This T cell receptor (beta chain) derives from a study of cytomegalovirus exposure and HLA in healthy donors. Germline V gene sequence: CDR1 LNHDA, CDR2 SQIVND (reference sequence). The CDR3 loop spans 13 amino acids. V lost 4 bases to trimming and J lost 6 bases; unmatched junction nucleotides: 5. Study-wide results and limits: Analyses of presence and absence presupposed an approximately uniform sequencing depth across donors.

A word on this clone: No antigen is known for it.

PCR used 60 Vbeta primers and 13 Jbeta primers. The assay was immunoSEQ multiplex PCR, and TCRdb's table has in-frame clones only and misses some. The table has tens of thousands of clones, roughly 73% seen once. This sequence originates from a man aged 40-55 years in good health and CMV-seronegative. J is TRBJ1-1 and V is TRBV19; 7 nucleotides match TRBD1. Source material: PBMCs. CDR3 DNA sequence: TGTGCCAGTAGTACGATTCAGGGGGCTGAAGCTTTCTTT. Its protein is CASSTIQGAEAFF.